This T cell receptor (beta chain) stems from a study of T-cell reconstitution after alpha-beta-depleted transplantation in children. For TCRbeta, the library was prepared with unique molecular identifiers. TCRdb analysed the PCR reads with MiXCR anew, one entry per CDR3 protein. The sample consists of approximately 640,000 distinct CDR3 sequences, 16% of them appearing once. The CDR3 is made up of 15 amino acids. V lost 5 bases and J lost 0, with 11 bases in between. Germline assignment: CDR1 SGHAT and CDR2 FQNNGV. The chain couples TRBV11-2 to TRBJ2-1; D ambiguous. Sequencing was performed on PBMCs from the stem cell graft donor, taken from the stem cell graft. This clonotype was sampled from a human donor who donated a stem cell graft to a child with acute myeloid leukemia. In nucleotides, the CDR3 is TGTGCCAGCAGCATCCCCCCGACCTCCTACAATGAGCAGTTCTTC. It is translated as CASSIPPTSYNEQFF. Complete variable domain (other parts from reference TRBV11-2 and TRBJ2-1): EAGVAQSPRYKIIEKRQSVAFWCNPISGHATLYWYQQILGQGPKLLIQFQNNGVVDDSQLPKDRFSAERLKGVDSTLKIQPAKLEDSAVYLCASSIPPTSYNEQFFGPGTRLTVL.